The 32 T cell receptor beta chains reported below all come from one sample, sequenced in a study of blood T cell repertoires in COVID-19. Repertoires were generated with immunoSEQ multiplex PCR, while TCRdb's copy carries only in-frame clones and drops some. The table records 290,000 or so clones, roughly 90% of them present only once. The sample taken for sequencing was PBMCs or T cells enriched from blood (not recorded which). These receptors were taken from a woman in her thirties who had recovered from COVID-19.

The gene calls are TRBV5-4 and TRBJ1-2; D may be TRBD1 (6 bases). Trimming took 9 bases from V and 5 from J, leaving 20 bases between them. In germline, CDR1 is SGHNT, CDR2 YYREEE (reference sequence). This CDR3 spans 14 amino acids. As DNA, the CDR3 is TGTGCCACCGACCTGATGGGGGCAGATTATGGCTACACCTTC. This gives the protein CATDLMGADYGYTF.

V and J are TRBV30 and TRBJ1-6; D might be TRBD1 (5 bases). This CDR3 is built from 18 residues. Germline values: CDR1 GTSNPN, CDR2 SVGIG (reference sequence). The ends were cut back, 0 bases at V and 8 bases at J, with 23 bases in the middle. CDR3 DNA: TGTGCCTGGAGTGTACCAGGGCCGCATTCAAGTTTGTATTCACCCCTCCACTTT. Translating gives CAWSVPGPHSSLYSPLHF.

This sequence joins TRBV4-2 and TRBJ2-7; D perhaps matches TRBD2 (5 bases). V gave up 1 base and J gave up 6 bases, with 13 bases separating them. The CDR3 is 14 residues long. Germline V gene lookup returns CDR1 LGHNA and CDR2 YNFKEQ. The DNA for the CDR3 is TGTGCCAGCAGCCAAGTGGCGAGGGCGAGCGAGCAGTACTTC. Translation gives CASSQVARASEQYF.

The CDR3 loop reads CASSLGGPTNEKLFF. CDR3 coding DNA: TGTGCCAGCAGCTTAGGGGGGCCAACTAATGAAAAACTGTTTTTT. This rearrangement joins TRBV13 to TRBJ1-4; D possibly corresponds to TRBD1 (5 bases). The CDR3 is 15 residues long. V was clipped by 0 bases and J by 0 bases, with 5 bases between them. Germline lookup yields CDR1 PRHDT and CDR2 FYEKMQ (reference sequence).

This chain joins TRBV5-6 and TRBJ1-1; D remains ambiguous. Germline CDR1 SGHDT, CDR2 YYEEEE. Trimming took 3 bases from V and 10 from J, leaving 16 bases between them. CDR3 length: 13 residues. The CDR3 nucleotides read TGTGCCAGCAGCTCCGAGATGAACCCGGGAGCTTTCTTT. Protein product: CASSSEMNPGAFF.

The chain joins TRBV27 to TRBJ2-1, with D uncertain. V shed 5 bases and J shed 6 bases, with 11 bases lying between them. CDR3 length equals 13 residues. The germline CDR1 and CDR2 sequences are MNHEY and SMNVEV (reference sequence). The CDR3 here is CASSLLISNEQFF. As DNA, the CDR3 is TGTGCCAGCAGTCTGTTAATCTCCAATGAGCAGTTCTTC.

V gene TRBV30 combines with J gene TRBJ1-3; no definite D call. The CDR3 is made up of 14 amino acids. V lost 4 bases, J lost 2 bases, and 12 bases lay in between. The germline CDR1 and CDR2 sequences are GTSNPN and SVGIG (reference sequence). The CDR3 nucleotides are TGTGCCTGGATACCGCGGACTGCTGGAAACACCATATATTTT. Translation: CAWIPRTAGNTIYF. Based on the CDR3 plus reference TRBV30 and TRBJ1-3, the full variable domain is SQTIHQWPATLVQPVGSPLSLECTVEGTSNPNLYWYRQAAGRGLQLLFYSVGIGQISSEVPQNLSASRPQDRQFILSSKKLLLSDSGFYLCAWIPRTAGNTIYFGEGSWLTVV.

The CDR3 sequence is CASSETTGLGQNTEAFF. In DNA form, the CDR3 reads TGTGCCAGCAGTGAGACTACCGGATTGGGACAGAACACTGAAGCTTTCTTT. The chain joins TRBV25-1 to TRBJ1-1, with D maybe TRBD1 (6 bases). V lost 3 bases and J 1 base, leaving 18 bases between the germline ends. CDR1 is MGHDK, CDR2 SYGVNS, per germline. The CDR3 is made up of 17 amino acids.

The chain is built from TRBV9 and TRBJ2-1; 8 bases fit TRBD2. This CDR3 contains 17 residues. V lost 3 bases and J lost 1; bases outside the gene matches: 9. From germline, CDR1 is SGDLS and CDR2 YYNGEE. DNA of the CDR3: TGTGCCAGCAGCGCCAACCTAGCGGGCCTTTCCTACAATGAGCAGTTCTTC. Its protein product is CASSANLAGLSYNEQFF.

The sample holds one count of this clone. The gene calls are TRBV5-6 and TRBJ1-5; 9 bases fit TRBD1. Germline values: CDR1 SGHDT, CDR2 YYEEEE. V gave up 2 bases and J gave up 6 bases; unmatched junction bases: 6. CDR3 length equals 15 residues. The CDR3 DNA is TGTGCCAGCAGCTTAGGGGGACAGGGAAGTCAGCCCCAGCATTTT. It specifies CASSLGGQGSQPQHF. The variable domain in full, with the rest retrieved from reference TRBV5-6 and TRBJ1-5, is DAGVTQSPTHLIKTRGQQVTLRCSPKSGHDTVSWYQQALGQGPQFIFQYYEEEERQRGNFPDRFSGHQFPNYSSELNVNALLLGDSALYLCASSLGGQGSQPQHFGDGTRLSIL.

The chain recombines TRBV9 with TRBJ2-7, with TRBD1 identical over 8 bases. CDR1 SGDLS and CDR2 YYNGEE come from the germline V gene. This CDR3 region has 15 residues. Trimming cost V 4 bases and J 2 bases; bases outside gene matches: 8. The CDR3 sequence: CASSPGTGQTYEQYF. CDR3 nucleotide sequence: TGTGCCAGCAGCCCCGGGACAGGACAGACCTACGAGCAGTACTTC.

This chain uses TRBV16 with TRBJ2-7, with D possibly TRBD2 on 6 matching bases. In germline, CDR1 is KGHSY, CDR2 FQNENV. V was cut by 3 bases and J by 0 bases, with 9 bases left in between. The length of the CDR3 is 14 residues. The CDR3 DNA reads TGTGCCAGCAGCCAGTGGCGGGACTCCTACGAGCAGTACTTC. Its protein product is CASSQWRDSYEQYF.

Only one count was recorded for this clone. The chain links TRBV11-2 to TRBJ2-1; D perhaps matches TRBD1 (5 bases). This CDR3 spans 14 amino acids. V was cut by 1 base and J by 8 bases, with 12 bases left in between. Germline V lookup: CDR1 SGHAT, CDR2 FQNNGV. CDR3 bases: TGTGCCAGCAGCTTAGTTAGGGGATCTCATGAGCAGTTCTTC. Translating it yields CASSLVRGSHEQFF.

This clone showed up just once. This chain uses TRBV19 with TRBJ1-5, with 7 bases aligning to TRBD1. CDR3 length equals 14 residues. The germline V gene has CDR1 LNHDA and CDR2 SQIVND (reference sequence). Trimming removed 7 bases from V and 2 bases from J; junction bases left unmatched: 5. Here the CDR3 DNA reads TGTGCCAGTACCCGACAGGGTGGCAATCAGCCCCAGCATTTT. Protein product: CASTRQGGNQPQHF.

The V call is TRBV3-1 (or the pseudogene TRBV3-2), the J call TRBJ2-3, with D tentatively TRBD1 (6 bases). Trimming took off 4 bases at V and 2 bases at J, with 13 bases between the two ends. Looked up from germline, CDR1 is LGHDT and CDR2 is YNNKEL (reference sequence). This CDR3 contains 15 residues. CDR3 loop: CASSPGASPTDTQYF. CDR3 DNA sequence: TGTGCCAGCAGCCCAGGGGCTAGCCCCACAGATACGCAGTATTTT.

The chain is built from TRBV30 and TRBJ2-1; 9 bases match TRBD2. The CDR3 has 11 amino acids. J lost 10 bases, V lost 4 bases, and 2 bases had no gene match. CDR1 GTSNPN and CDR2 SVGIG come from the germline V gene (reference sequence). CDR3 sequence (DNA): TGTGCCTGGACTGGACTAGCGGAGCAGTTCTTC. Translation: CAWTGLAEQFF.

On this clone: Sequence at one end of the junction differs from germline and may be a read error. Additional DNA sequences in this sample encode the identical CDR3. The V and J genes are TRBV27 and TRBJ2-7; 10 bases are shared with TRBD2. The CDR3 covers 19 residues. Germline V lookup: CDR1 MNHEY, CDR2 SMNVEV (reference sequence). The CDR3 reads CASSLSGRTSGRISYEQYF. The CDR3 DNA reads TGTGCCAGTAGTTTATCTGGAAGGACTAGCGGCAGGATCTCCTACGAGCAGTACTTC.

This CDR3 is CASSQRPRENYGYTF. CDR3 in DNA: TGCGCCAGCAGCCAGCGACCCAGGGAAAACTATGGCTACACCTTC. This chain links TRBV4-1 with TRBJ1-2, with D perhaps matching TRBD1 (5 bases). This CDR3 contains 15 residues. Trimming left V 3 bases short and J 2 bases short, with 13 bases between. Germline loops: CDR1 MGHRA, CDR2 YSYEKL.

This sequence joins TRBV28 and TRBJ2-7; 10 bases match TRBD1. The CDR3 has 16 amino acids. Trimming at V came to 5 bases and at J to 2 bases, leaving 9 bases not matched to a gene. In germline, CDR1 is MDHEN, CDR2 SYDVKM. The CDR3 nucleotides are TGTGCCAGCAGTCCAGCCGGGACAGGGGATCCCTACGAGCAGTACTTC. Amino acids: CASSPAGTGDPYEQYF.

The rearrangement uses TRBV5-1 and TRBJ2-1; TRBD2 matches at 7 bases. This CDR3 spans 19 amino acids. V was pared by 0 bases and J by 0 bases, with 12 bases of the junction left unmatched. Germline V gene data show CDR1 as SGHRS and CDR2 as YFSETQ. The CDR3 nucleotides read TGCGCCAGCAGCTTGGCCAAGGACGGGAGGCCACCCTCCTACAATGAGCAGTTCTTC. It translates to CASSLAKDGRPPSYNEQFF.

This chain connects TRBV15 to TRBJ2-3, with D hard to call. The CDR3 runs 10 residues. Germline V gene sequence: CDR1 LNHNV, CDR2 YYDKDF (reference sequence). Here the CDR3 DNA reads TGTGAAATAGCCACAGATACGCAGTATTTT. Protein sequence: CEIATDTQYF.

The chain combines TRBV18 with TRBJ1-1, with D perhaps TRBD1 (5 bases). V lost 3 bases and J lost 4, with 18 bases in between. The CDR3 runs to 16 residues. Looked up from germline, CDR1 is KGHSH and CDR2 is LQKENI. CDR3 loop: CASSPPEQGLGTEAFF. As DNA, the CDR3 is TGTGCCAGCTCACCTCCCGAGCAGGGCCTTGGCACTGAAGCTTTCTTT.

The rearrangement links TRBV27 to TRBJ2-7, with TRBD2 matching 7 bases. The CDR3 runs to 14 residues. V shed 5 bases, J shed 1 base, and the junction held 5 bases outside the gene matches. Germline loops: CDR1 MNHEY, CDR2 SMNVEV (reference sequence). The CDR3 DNA reads as TGTGCCAGCAGTCCCTCGGGACTATCCTACGAGCAGTACTTC. Translating it yields CASSPSGLSYEQYF.

The V call is TRBV25-1, the J call TRBJ1-2, with 7 bases lining up with TRBD1. The CDR3 totals 15 residues. Germline-derived CDR1 and CDR2 are MGHDK and SYGVNS. V lost 5 bases to trimming and J lost 0 bases; unmatched junction nucleotides: 6. The CDR3 region has the DNA TGTGCCAGCAGTACAACAGGGGCGGCTAACTATGGCTACACCTTC. This codes for CASSTTGAANYGYTF.

J is TRBJ2-7 and V is TRBV29-1; 9 positions match TRBD1. V lost 7 bases and J lost 5; bases outside the gene matches: 6. The CDR3 loop spans 12 amino acids. Germline CDR1 reads SQVTM; CDR2 reads ANQGSEA. In DNA, the CDR3 is TGCAGCGCGAATAGGGACAGGGACGAGCAGTACTTC. Its translation is CSANRDRDEQYF.

The chain uses TRBV7-9 and TRBJ1-2, with a weak D call TRBD1 (6 bases). V lost 6 bases and J lost 6, with 11 bases in between. Germline CDR1 and CDR2: SEHNR and FQNEAQ (reference sequence). This CDR3 has 12 residues. As DNA, the CDR3 is TGTGCCAGCAGTATAGGGGGGGATGGCTACACCTTC. Amino acid sequence: CASSIGGDGYTF.

The chain carries TRBV19 and TRBJ2-6; 7 nucleotides match TRBD1. Germline values: CDR1 LNHDA, CDR2 SQIVND (reference sequence). The J segment lost 2 bases and the V segment lost 6 bases, leaving 13 bases of the junction unmatched. This CDR3 is built from 18 residues. This CDR3 reads CASSQKGEGAPGANVLTF. The CDR3 nucleotides are TGTGCCAGTAGCCAAAAGGGAGAGGGGGCGCCTGGGGCCAACGTCCTGACTTTC.

The V gene is TRBV7-2, the J gene TRBJ2-5; 9 positions agree with TRBD1. The V and J ends lost 5 bases and 5 bases, in that order; junction bases with no gene match: 6. CDR3 length: 14 residues. CDR1 and CDR2 (germline): SGHTA, FQGNSA. The CDR3 protein is CASSADRGRETQYF. The DNA of the CDR3 is TGTGCCAGCAGCGCGGACAGGGGACGGGAGACCCAGTACTTC.

The chain joins TRBV29-1 to TRBJ2-7; possibly TRBD1 for D (5 bases). Trimming stripped 7 bases from V and 0 bases from J, with 16 bases between. Per the germline V gene, CDR1 is SQVTM and CDR2 is ANQGSEA. CDR3 length equals 14 residues. This CDR3 is CSGGADSNSYEQYF. DNA for the CDR3: TGCAGCGGTGGGGCAGACAGCAACTCCTACGAGCAGTACTTC.

The chain combines TRBV6-5 with TRBJ2-5; TRBD2 is a possible D gene (6 bases). Germline-derived CDR1 and CDR2 are MNHEY and SVGAGI. V was cut by 2 bases and J by 4 bases, with 17 bases left in between. The CDR3 is made up of 16 amino acids. CDR3 in amino acids: CASSYTPSARGETQYF. The DNA of the CDR3 is TGTGCCAGCAGTTACACCCCTAGCGCCCGTGGAGAGACCCAGTACTTC.

This chain uses TRBV24-1 with TRBJ2-5; 11 positions match TRBD1. The CDR3 runs 15 residues. CDR1 KGHDR and CDR2 SFDVKD come from the germline V gene. Trimming at V came to 5 bases and at J to 5 bases, leaving 6 bases not matched to a gene. The CDR3 sequence is CATSAWTGGAETQYF. DNA for the CDR3: TGTGCCACCAGTGCCTGGACAGGGGGCGCGGAGACCCAGTACTTC.

The chain employs TRBV30 and TRBJ1-2, with D possibly being TRBD1 (5 bases). CDR1 GTSNPN and CDR2 SVGIG come from the germline V gene (reference sequence). The CDR3 extends over 13 amino acids. Trimming took 3 bases from V and 4 from J, leaving 12 bases between them. The CDR3 reads CAWRLGGTYGYTF. The DNA of the CDR3 is TGTGCCTGGAGGTTGGGGGGGACCTATGGCTACACCTTC.